This entry features one T cell receptor (beta chain) sequence. Its antigen is not known. CDR1 is ENHRY, CDR2 SYGVKD, per germline. The V end lost 4 bases, the J end lost 7 bases, and 11 bases lay between the germline ends. The CDR3 sequence is 12 residues long. The entry originates in a study of T cell clonotyping in hematopoietic cell transplantation. Study results and caveats: After transplant, recipient diversity fell while pathologically expanded clonotypes grew through day 180. Without cell sorting, CD4 versus CD8 contributions remain unresolved.

TCRdb's copy holds only in-frame clones and misses some; the assay was immunoSEQ multiplex PCR. This sample has about 13,000 clones, with roughly 90% found just once. This TCR derives from a man between 25 and 39 years old in good health. Some clones in this sample may be carry-over from other donors' samples. The V and J genes are TRBV10-3 and TRBJ2-7; D may be TRBD2 (5 bases). The sequenced sample consisted of peripheral blood mononuclear cells. The CDR3 coding sequence is TGTGCCATCAGTGCAAGGACGGGGGAGCAGTACTTC. Translation: CAISARTGEQYF.